These T cell receptor beta chains were read from a single sample in a study of blood T cells in healthy people across ages. MiXCR, applied by TCRdb to the 5' RACE reads, yields one record per CDR3 protein. The sample holds under 1,000,000 distinct CDR3 sequences; about 46% are singletons and the top ten take around a sixth. Sequenced sample: blood. The receptors shown here come from a man older than 75 in good health. CDR3s include the opening cysteine and the closing phenylalanine or tryptophan. D genes are given only for firm matches. Size is stated for part of the rows, as once, few or many counts, or as a class when the clone is expanded.

clone_size	v_call	j_call	cdr3_length	d_call	cdr3_nt	cdr3_aa
few	TRBV9	TRBJ2-7	14	NA	TGTGCCAGCAGCGTTTCTAGCGTTGGCGGCGAGCAGTACTTC	CASSVSSVGGEQYF
NA	TRBV6-1	TRBJ2-1	17	TRBD1	TGTGCCAGCAGTGCAACAGGGGCGGCTAGCTCCTACAATGAGCAGTTCTTC	CASSATGAASSYNEQFF
few	TRBV6-6	TRBJ2-7	15	NA	TGTGCCAGCAGTTACCCGACAGGAGTTTCCTACGAGCAGTACTTC	CASSYPTGVSYEQYF
once	TRBV4-3	TRBJ2-5	15	NA	TGCGCCAGCAGCCAAGATCTCCGTCTATTCGAGACCCAGTACTTC	CASSQDLRLFETQYF
NA	TRBV7-2	TRBJ2-2	15	TRBD2	TGTGCCAGCAGCTTCCGACGAGCGGGAGCCGGGGAGCTGTTTTTT	CASSFRRAGAGELFF
many	TRBV12-3/TRBV12-4	TRBJ2-5	15	NA	TGTGCCAGCAGTTTCTATACTAGGAGACTCGAGACCCAGTACTTC	CASSFYTRRLETQYF
many	TRBV29-1	TRBJ2-5	12	NA	TGCAGCGTTAGGACCCAGTACGAGACCCAGTACTTC	CSVRTQYETQYF
NA	TRBV29-1	TRBJ2-1	13	NA	TGCGGCGTTTCAGGGGTGGCCTACAATGAGCAGTTCTTC	CGVSGVAYNEQFF
NA	TRBV29-1	TRBJ1-1	12	NA	TGCAGCGTTGGAGCAGGGATTTCTGAAGCTTTCTTT	CSVGAGISEAFF
NA	TRBV18	TRBJ1-1	15	NA	TGTGCCAGCTCACCACCGCTTTCGGAGAACACTGAAGCTTTCTTT	CASSPPLSENTEAFF
few	TRBV24-1	TRBJ1-2	14	NA	TGTGCCACCAGTGATTTGGACAGCTACTATGGCTACACCTTC	CATSDLDSYYGYTF
few	TRBV5-1	TRBJ2-7	14	TRBD2	TGCGCCAGCAGCTTGGTTAGCGGGAGGACCGAGCAGTACTTC	CASSLVSGRTEQYF
NA	TRBV4-2	TRBJ2-7	15	TRBD2	TGTGCCAGCACCCGAGCGGGGGGGCCAAAGGACGAGCAGTACTTC	CASTRAGGPKDEQYF
NA	TRBV7-9	TRBJ2-2	16	TRBD2	TGTGCCAGCAGCTCACTAGCGGGAGGGCCTTTCGGGGAGCTGTTTTTT	CASSSLAGGPFGELFF
few	TRBV30	TRBJ2-4	13	NA	TGTGCCTGTACGACCGTAGCCAAAAACATTCAGTACTTC	CACTTVAKNIQYF
few	TRBV5-1	TRBJ2-7	15	TRBD2	TGCGCCAGCAGCTTGGGACTAGCGGCAAATTACGAGCAGTACTTC	CASSLGLAANYEQYF
NA	TRBV28	TRBJ1-2	14	NA	TGTGCCAGCAGTGCAGCTGGACAGCCCTATGGCTACACCTTC	CASSAAGQPYGYTF
few	TRBV9	TRBJ2-2	14	NA	TGTGCCACCAGCGTAGATCTTAACACCGGGGAGCTGTTTTTT	CATSVDLNTGELFF
once	TRBV7-9	TRBJ1-3	17	NA	TGTGCCAGCAGCTCAACAGCCTTTCGAAGCTCTGGAAACACCATATATTTT	CASSSTAFRSSGNTIYF
many	TRBV15	TRBJ2-1	15	TRBD2	TGTGCCACCAGCAGCCTTAGACTAGCGGGAGGTGAGCAGTTCTTC	CATSSLRLAGGEQFF